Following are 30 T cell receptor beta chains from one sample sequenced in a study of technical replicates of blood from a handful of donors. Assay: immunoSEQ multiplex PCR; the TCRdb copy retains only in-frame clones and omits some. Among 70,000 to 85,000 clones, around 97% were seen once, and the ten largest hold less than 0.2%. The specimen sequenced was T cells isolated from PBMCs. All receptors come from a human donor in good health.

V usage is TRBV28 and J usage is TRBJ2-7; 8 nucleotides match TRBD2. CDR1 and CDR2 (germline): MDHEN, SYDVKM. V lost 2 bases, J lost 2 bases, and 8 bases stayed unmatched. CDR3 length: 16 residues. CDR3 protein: CASSLGGAGATYEQYF. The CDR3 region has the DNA TGTGCCAGCAGTTTAGGGGGAGCGGGAGCAACCTACGAGCAGTACTTC.

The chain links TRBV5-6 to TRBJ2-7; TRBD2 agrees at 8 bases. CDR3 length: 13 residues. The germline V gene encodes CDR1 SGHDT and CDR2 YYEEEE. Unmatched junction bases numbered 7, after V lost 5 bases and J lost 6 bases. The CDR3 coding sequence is TGTGCCAGCAGTCGAACTAGCGGTCGCGAGCAGTACTTC. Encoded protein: CASSRTSGREQYF.

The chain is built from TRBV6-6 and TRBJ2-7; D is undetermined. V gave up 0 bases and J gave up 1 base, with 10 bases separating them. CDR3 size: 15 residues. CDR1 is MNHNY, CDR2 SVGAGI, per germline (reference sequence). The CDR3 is CASSYSSSGSYEQYF. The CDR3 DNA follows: TGTGCCAGCAGTTACTCCTCCTCGGGTTCCTACGAGCAGTACTTC.

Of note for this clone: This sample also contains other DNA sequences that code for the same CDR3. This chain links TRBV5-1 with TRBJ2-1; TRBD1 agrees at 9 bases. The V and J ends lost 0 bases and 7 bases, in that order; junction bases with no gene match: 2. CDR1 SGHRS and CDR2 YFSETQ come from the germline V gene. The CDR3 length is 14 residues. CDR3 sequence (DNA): TGCGCCAGCAGCTTGGAGGACAGGGGAAATGAGCAGTTCTTC. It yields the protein CASSLEDRGNEQFF.

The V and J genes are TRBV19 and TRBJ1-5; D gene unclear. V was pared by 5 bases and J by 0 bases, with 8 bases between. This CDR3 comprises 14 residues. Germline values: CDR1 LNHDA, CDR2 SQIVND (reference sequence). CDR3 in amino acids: CASSPQISNQPQHF. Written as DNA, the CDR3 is TGTGCCAGTAGTCCCCAAATTAGCAATCAGCCCCAGCATTTT.

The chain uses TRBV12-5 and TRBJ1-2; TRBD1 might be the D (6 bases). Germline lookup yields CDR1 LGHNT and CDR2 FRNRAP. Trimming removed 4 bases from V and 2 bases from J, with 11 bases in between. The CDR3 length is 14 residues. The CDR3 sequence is CASGSGVLNYGYTF. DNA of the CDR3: TGTGCTAGTGGTTCAGGGGTTCTAAACTATGGCTACACCTTC.

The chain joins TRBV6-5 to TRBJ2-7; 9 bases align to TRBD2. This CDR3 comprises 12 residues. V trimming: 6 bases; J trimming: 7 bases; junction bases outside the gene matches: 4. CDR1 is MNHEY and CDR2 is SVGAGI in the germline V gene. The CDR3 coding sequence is TGTGCCAGCAGCATCGCGGGGGGGGAGCAGTACTTC. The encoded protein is CASSIAGGEQYF.

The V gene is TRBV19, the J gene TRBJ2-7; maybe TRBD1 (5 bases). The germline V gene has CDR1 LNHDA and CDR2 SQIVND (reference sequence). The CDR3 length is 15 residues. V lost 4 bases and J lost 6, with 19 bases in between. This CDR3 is CASSTAPAGKSEQYF. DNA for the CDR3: TGTGCCAGTAGTACGGCCCCGGCAGGGAAGTCCGAGCAGTACTTC.

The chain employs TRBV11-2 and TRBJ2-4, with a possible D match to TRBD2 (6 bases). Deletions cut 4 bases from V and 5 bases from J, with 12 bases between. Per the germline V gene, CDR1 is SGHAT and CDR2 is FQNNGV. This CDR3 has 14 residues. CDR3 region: CASSWGEFQNIQYF. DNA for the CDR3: TGTGCCAGCAGCTGGGGGGAGTTCCAAAACATTCAGTACTTC.

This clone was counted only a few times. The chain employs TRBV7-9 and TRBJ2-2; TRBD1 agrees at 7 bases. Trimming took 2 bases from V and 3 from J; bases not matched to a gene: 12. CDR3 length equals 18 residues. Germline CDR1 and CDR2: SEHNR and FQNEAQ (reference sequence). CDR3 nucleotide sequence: TGTGCCAGCAGCTTACTCAGAACGGCACAGGGGTACACCGGGGAGCTGTTTTTT. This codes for CASSLLRTAQGYTGELFF.

The CDR3 DNA is TGCGCCAGCAGTGAAGGGAGGGCATACAATGAGCAGTTCTTC. Its translation is CASSEGRAYNEQFF. This chain uses TRBV10-1 with TRBJ2-1, with 7 bases fitting TRBD2. J lost 4 bases, V lost 3 bases, and 3 bases had no gene match. Looked up from germline, CDR1 is WNHNN and CDR2 is SYGVQD (reference sequence). This CDR3 contains 14 residues.

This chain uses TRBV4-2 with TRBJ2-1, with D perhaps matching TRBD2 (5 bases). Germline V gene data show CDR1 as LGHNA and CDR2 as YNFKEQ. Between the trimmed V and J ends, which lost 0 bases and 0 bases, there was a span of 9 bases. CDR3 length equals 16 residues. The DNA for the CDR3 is TGTGCCAGCAGCCAAGACGGGGTTAGCTCCTACAATGAGCAGTTCTTC. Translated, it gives CASSQDGVSSYNEQFF.

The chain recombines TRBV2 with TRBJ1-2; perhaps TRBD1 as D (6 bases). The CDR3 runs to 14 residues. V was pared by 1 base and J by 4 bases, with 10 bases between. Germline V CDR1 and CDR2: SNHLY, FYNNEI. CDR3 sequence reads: CASSEGTVSYGYTF. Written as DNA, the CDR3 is TGTGCCAGCAGTGAAGGGACAGTTTCCTATGGCTACACCTTC.

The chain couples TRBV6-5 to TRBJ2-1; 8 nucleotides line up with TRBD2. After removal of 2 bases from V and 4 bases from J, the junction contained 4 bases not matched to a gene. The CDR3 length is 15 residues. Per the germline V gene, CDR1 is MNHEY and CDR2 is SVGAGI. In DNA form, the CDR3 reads TGTGCCAGCAGTTACACGGCGGGGGGTTACAATGAGCAGTTCTTC. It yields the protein CASSYTAGGYNEQFF.

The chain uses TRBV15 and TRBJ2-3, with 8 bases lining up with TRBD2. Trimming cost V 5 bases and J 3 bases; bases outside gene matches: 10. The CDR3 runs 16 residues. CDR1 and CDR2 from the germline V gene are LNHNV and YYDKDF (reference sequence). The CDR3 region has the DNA TGTGCCACCAGCCTACCTCCGGGACTAGTGACAGATACGCAGTATTTT. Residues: CATSLPPGLVTDTQYF.

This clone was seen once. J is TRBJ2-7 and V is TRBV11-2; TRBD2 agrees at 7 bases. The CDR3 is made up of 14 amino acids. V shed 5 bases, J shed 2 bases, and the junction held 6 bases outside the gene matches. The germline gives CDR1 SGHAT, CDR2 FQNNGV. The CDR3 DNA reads TGTGCCAGCAGCATCCAGCGGGGTACCTACGAGCAGTACTTC. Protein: CASSIQRGTYEQYF.

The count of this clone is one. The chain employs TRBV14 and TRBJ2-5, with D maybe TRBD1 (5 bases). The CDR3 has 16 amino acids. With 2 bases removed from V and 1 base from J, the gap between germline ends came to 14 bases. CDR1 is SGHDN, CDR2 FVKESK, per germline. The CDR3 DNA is TGTGCCAGCAGCCAATACAGGCCGAATCGCCAAGAGACCCAGTACTTC. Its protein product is CASSQYRPNRQETQYF.

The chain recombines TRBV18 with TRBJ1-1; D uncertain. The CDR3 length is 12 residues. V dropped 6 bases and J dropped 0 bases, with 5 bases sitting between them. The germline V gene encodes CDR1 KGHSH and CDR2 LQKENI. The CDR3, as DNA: TGTGCCAGCTCCACTATGAACACTGAAGCTTTCTTT. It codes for CASSTMNTEAFF.

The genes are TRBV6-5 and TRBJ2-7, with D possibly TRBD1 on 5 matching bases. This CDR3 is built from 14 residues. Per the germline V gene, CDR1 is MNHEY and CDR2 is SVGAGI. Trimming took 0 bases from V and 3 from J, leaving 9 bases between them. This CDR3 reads CASSYSRQGYEQYF. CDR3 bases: TGTGCCAGCAGTTACTCGAGGCAGGGCTACGAGCAGTACTTC.

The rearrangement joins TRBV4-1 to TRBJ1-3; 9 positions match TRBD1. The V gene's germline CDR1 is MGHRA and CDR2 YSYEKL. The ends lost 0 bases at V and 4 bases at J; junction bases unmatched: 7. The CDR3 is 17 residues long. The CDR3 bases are TGCGCCAGCAGCCAAGATCGCGGGACAGGGTTCGGAAACACCATATATTTT. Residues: CASSQDRGTGFGNTIYF.

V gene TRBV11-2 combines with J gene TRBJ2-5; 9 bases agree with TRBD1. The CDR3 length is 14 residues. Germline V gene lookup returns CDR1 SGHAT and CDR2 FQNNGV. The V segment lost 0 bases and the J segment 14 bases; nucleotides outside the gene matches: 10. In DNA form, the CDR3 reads TGTGCCAGCAGCTTAGATCTTGGGGACAGGGAGGGATACTTC. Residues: CASSLDLGDREGYF. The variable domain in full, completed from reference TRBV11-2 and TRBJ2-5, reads EAGVAQSPRYKIIEKRQSVAFWCNPISGHATLYWYQQILGQGPKLLIQFQNNGVVDDSQLPKDRFSAERLKGVDSTLKIQPAKLEDSAVYLCASSLDLGDREGYFGPGTRLLVL.

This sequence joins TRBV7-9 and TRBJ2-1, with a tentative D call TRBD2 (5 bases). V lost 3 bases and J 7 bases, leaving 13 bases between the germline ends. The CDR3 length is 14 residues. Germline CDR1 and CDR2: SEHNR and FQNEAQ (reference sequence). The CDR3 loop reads CASSFNAPGNEQFF. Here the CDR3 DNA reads TGTGCCAGCAGCTTTAATGCCCCGGGGAATGAGCAGTTCTTC.

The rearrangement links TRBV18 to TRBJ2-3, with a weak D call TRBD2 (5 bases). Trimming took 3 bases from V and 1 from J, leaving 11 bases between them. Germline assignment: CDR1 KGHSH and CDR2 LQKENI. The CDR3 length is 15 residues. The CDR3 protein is CASSPWGAGTDTQYF. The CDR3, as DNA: TGTGCCAGCTCACCCTGGGGAGCAGGCACAGATACGCAGTATTTT.

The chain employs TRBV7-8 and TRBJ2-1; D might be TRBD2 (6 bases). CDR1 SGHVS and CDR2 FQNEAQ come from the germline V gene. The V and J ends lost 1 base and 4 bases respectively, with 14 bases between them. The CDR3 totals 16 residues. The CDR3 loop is CASSLVSGNLYNEQFF. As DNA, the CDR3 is TGTGCCAGCAGCTTAGTTAGCGGAAACCTATACAATGAGCAGTTCTTC.

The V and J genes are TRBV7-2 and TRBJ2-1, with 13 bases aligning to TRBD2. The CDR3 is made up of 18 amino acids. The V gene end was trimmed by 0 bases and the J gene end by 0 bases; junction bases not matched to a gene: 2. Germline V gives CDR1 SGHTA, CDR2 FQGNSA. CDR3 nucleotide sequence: TGTGCCAGCAGCTTAGCGACTAGCGGGAGGAGCTCCTACAATGAGCAGTTCTTC. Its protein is CASSLATSGRSSYNEQFF.

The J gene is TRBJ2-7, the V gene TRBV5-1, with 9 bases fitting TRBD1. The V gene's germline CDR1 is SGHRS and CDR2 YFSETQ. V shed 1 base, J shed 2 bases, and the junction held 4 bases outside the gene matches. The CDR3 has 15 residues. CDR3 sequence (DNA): TGCGCCAGCAGCTTGAAGGGACAGGGCCCCTACGAGCAGTACTTC. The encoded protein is CASSLKGQGPYEQYF.

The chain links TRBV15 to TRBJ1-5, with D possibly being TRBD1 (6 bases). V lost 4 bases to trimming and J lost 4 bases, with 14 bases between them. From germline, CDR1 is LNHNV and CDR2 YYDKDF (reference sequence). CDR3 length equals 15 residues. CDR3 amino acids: CATSKGDIQNQPQHF. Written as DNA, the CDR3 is TGTGCCACCAGCAAAGGGGACATTCAAAATCAGCCCCAGCATTTT.

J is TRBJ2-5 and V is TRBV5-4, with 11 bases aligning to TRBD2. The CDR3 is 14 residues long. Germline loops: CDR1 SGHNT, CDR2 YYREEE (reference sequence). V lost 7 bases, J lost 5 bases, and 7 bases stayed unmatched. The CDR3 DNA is TGTGCCAGCCGGCTAGCGGGGGGCGGGGAGACCCAGTACTTC. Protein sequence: CASRLAGGGETQYF.

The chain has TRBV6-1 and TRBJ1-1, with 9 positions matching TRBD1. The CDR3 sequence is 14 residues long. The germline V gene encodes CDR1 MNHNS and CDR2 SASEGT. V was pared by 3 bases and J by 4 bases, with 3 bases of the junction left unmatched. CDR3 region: CASSDTGGGTEAFF. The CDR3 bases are TGTGCCAGCAGTGATACAGGGGGCGGCACTGAAGCTTTCTTT.

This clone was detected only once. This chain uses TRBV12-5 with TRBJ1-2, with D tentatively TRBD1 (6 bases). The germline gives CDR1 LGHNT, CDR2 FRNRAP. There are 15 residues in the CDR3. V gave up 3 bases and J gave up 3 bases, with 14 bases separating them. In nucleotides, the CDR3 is TGTGCTAGTGGTTTACCGACCGGACAGCACTATGGCTACACCTTC. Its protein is CASGLPTGQHYGYTF.